The clone carrying this T cell receptor (beta chain) appeared a few times. Its specificity is not known. CDR1 is MNHNS, CDR2 SASEGT, per germline. The CDR3 contains 15 residues. V was cut by 6 bases and J by 4 bases, with 18 bases left in between. This entry belongs to a study of prognosis after radiotherapy for stage I lung cancer. At the level of the study: Median age was about 69 years (53 to 84) among about a dozen men and more than five women. Metastases at distant sites emerged in several patients after radiotherapy, at a median of around 7 months, whereas about 14 showed no significant progression.

Amplicons of TCR beta CDR3 were generated from genomic DNA by two-round multiplex PCR. First-round PCR, the initial amplification, used primers specific to each TRBV and TRBJ gene. TCRdb re-called the multiplex PCR reads through MiXCR, storing one row per CDR3 protein. Of approximately 23,000 distinct CDR3 sequences in the sample, around 37% are singletons; the top ten hold roughly three fifths. General study points: Nobody established whether the expanded TCR clones were specific to the tumor.

The sequence was obtained from a donor older than 45 with non-small cell lung cancer. The material sequenced was PBMCs, taken before or after stereotactic body radiation therapy (not recorded which). V and J are TRBV6-1 and TRBJ1-1; D might be TRBD1 (5 bases). The CDR3 DNA is TGTGCCAGCAGCCTCGGGGGGGTTCGCGGCACTGAAGCTTTCTTT. Its protein is CASSLGGVRGTEAFF.